A selection of T cell receptor beta chains follows, all from one sample in a study of OX40 agonist ivuxolimab in advanced cancers. Sequencing used immunoSEQ multiplex PCR; TCRdb keeps in-frame clones, though not all of them. The repertoire holds some 80,000 clones, with 85% to 90% as singletons. Sequencing used CD4+ or CD8+ T cells sorted from blood, obtained in a trial of the OX40 agonist ivuxolimab. These receptors all stem from an adult with an advanced solid tumor such as melanoma, head and neck, liver or kidney cancer. The CDR3 runs from the conserved cysteine through the conserved F or W. The D gene is left open where the match is weak. Clone size is shown for a subset of rows, as once, few, many or a class of expanded clone.

NA	TRBV5-1	TRBJ2-6	NA	CASSNDPSGANVLTF	TGCGCCAGCAGCAACGATCCATCTGGGGCCAACGTCCTGACTTTC
NA	TRBV5-1	TRBJ1-1	NA	CASSPLSGGNTEAFF	TGCGCCAGCAGCCCCCTCAGCGGGGGGAACACTGAAGCTTTCTTT
NA	TRBV7-8	TRBJ1-1	NA	CASSLASPLDTEAFF	TGTGCCAGCAGCTTAGCATCTCCGCTAGACACTGAAGCTTTCTTT
NA	TRBV5-1	TRBJ2-3	NA	CASSLAGSTDTQYF	TGCGCCAGCAGCTTGGCCGGCAGCACAGATACGCAGTATTTT
TRBD1	TRBV18	TRBJ2-1	NA	CASSPGQYNEQFF	TGTGCCAGCTCACCGGGACAGTACAATGAGCAGTTCTTC
TRBD1	TRBV2	TRBJ2-7	NA	CASRGDRGGAHEQYF	TGTGCCAGCAGAGGGGACAGGGGGGGTGCCCACGAGCAGTACTTC
NA	TRBV28	TRBJ1-4	once	CASSPLIEKLFF	TGTGCCAGCAGTCCCCTTATCGAAAAACTGTTTTTT
NA	TRBV2	TRBJ2-1	NA	CASSEGAAEQFF	TGTGCCAGCAGTGAAGGTGCGGCCGAGCAGTTCTTC
NA	TRBV19	TRBJ2-7	NA	CASSPIGRASVSYEQHF	TGTGCCAGTAGTCCGATCGGTCGCGCTTCGGTCTCCTACGAGCAGCACTTC
TRBD1	TRBV11-3	TRBJ2-5	NA	CASSLGGQGRETQYF	TGTGCCAGCAGCTTAGGGGGACAGGGAAGAGAGACCCAGTACTTC
NA	TRBV29-1	TRBJ2-7	NA	CSGGGPSDEQYF	TGCAGCGGGGGGGGGCCCTCGGACGAGCAGTACTTC
NA	TRBV4-1	TRBJ1-4	NA	CASSLLGQAGEKLFF	TGCGCCAGCAGCCTCCTCGGGCAGGCAGGTGAAAAACTGTTTTTT
NA	TRBV28	TRBJ2-2	NA	CASRRRGLESTGELFF	TGTGCCAGCAGGAGAAGAGGGTTGGAGAGCACCGGGGAGCTGTTTTTT
TRBD1	TRBV4-1	TRBJ1-1	NA	CASSHPDRVERAFF	TGCGCCAGCAGCCACCCGGACAGGGTTGAACGAGCTTTCTTT
TRBD1	TRBV2	TRBJ2-7	NA	CATGEQGDYEQYF	TGTGCAACCGGGGAACAGGGGGACTACGAGCAGTACTTC
NA	TRBV5-1	TRBJ2-1	NA	CASSLGDGYNEQFF	TGCGCCAGCAGCCTGGGGGACGGCTACAATGAGCAGTTCTTC
NA	TRBV29-1	TRBJ2-7	NA	CSASSSADSYEQYF	TGCAGCGCCTCGAGTTCGGCGGACTCCTACGAGCAGTACTTC
NA	TRBV5-1	TRBJ1-6	NA	CASSLDTRTPLHF	TGCGCCAGCAGCTTGGATACGAGAACACCCCTCCACTTT
NA	TRBV5-8	TRBJ2-1	NA	CASSLLVSHNEQFF	TGTGCCAGCAGCTTGCTAGTCTCCCACAATGAGCAGTTCTTC
NA	TRBV7-9	TRBJ1-6	NA	CASSYTGGNSPLHF	TGTGCCAGCAGCTATACGGGGGGGAATTCACCCCTCCACTTT
NA	TRBV4-2	TRBJ2-1	NA	CASSQVLTGISYNEQFF	TGTGCCAGCAGCCAAGTCCTAACGGGCATCTCCTACAATGAGCAGTTCTTC
NA	TRBV6-5	TRBJ2-1	NA	CASTSPGGGREQFF	TGTGCCAGCACTTCACCGGGCGGAGGTCGGGAGCAGTTCTTC
TRBD2	TRBV7-2	TRBJ2-7	NA	CASSLALRLAGAYNTYEQYF	TGTGCCAGCAGCTTAGCTCTAAGACTAGCGGGGGCCTACAACACCTACGAGCAGTACTTC